This T cell receptor (beta chain) was sequenced during a study of cytomegalovirus exposure and HLA in healthy donors. Study-level background: Prior work identified around 110 million unique TCR beta sequences in around 170 million T cells.

Researchers ran the PCR with 60 Vbeta and 13 Jbeta primers. Assay used: immunoSEQ multiplex PCR; TCRdb lists only in-frame clones, some missing. This sample's table has about 64,000 clones. Germline CDR1 KGHSH, CDR2 LQKENI. This CDR3 comprises 13 residues. The ends lost 5 bases at V and 3 bases at J; junction bases unmatched: 3. Study findings and constraints: CMV antigen specificity was confirmed in vitro for three CMV-associated chains. DRB1 had the most TCR associations and HLA-C the fewest, a later analysis found, with rates varying by HLA locus. A few V segments could not be told apart, such as TRBV6-2 and TRBV6-3, and were left out.

Note on this clone: No antigen is known for it.

The chain uses TRBV18 and TRBJ1-1; 7 nucleotides line up with TRBD1. The sequence was collected from a woman in her late teens or twenties in good health and CMV-seronegative. Specimen: PBMCs. The CDR3 sequence: CASSRGLDTEAFF. The CDR3 region has the DNA TGTGCCAGCTCAAGGGGGCTCGACACTGAAGCTTTCTTT. Supplemented by reference TRBV18 and TRBJ1-1, the full variable domain reads NAGVMQNPRHLVRRRGQEARLRCSPMKGHSHVYWYRQLPEEGLKFMVYLQKENIIDESGMPKERFSAEFPKEGPSILRIQQVVRGDSAAYFCASSRGLDTEAFFGQGTRLTVV.